Sequencing of this T cell receptor beta chain was carried out in a study of T cells after posttransplantation cyclophosphamide. Germline CDR1 reads SGHNT; CDR2 reads YYREEE (reference sequence). The CDR3 has 14 amino acids. V lost 4 bases to trimming and J lost 2 bases, with 12 bases between them. Some clones are missing from TCRdb's copy, which holds only in-frame ones; the method was immunoSEQ multiplex PCR. The sample shows 66,000 or so clones, 93% of them seen only once. V gene TRBV5-4 combines with J gene TRBJ2-5; no reliable D call. The sample comprised PBMCs. This clonotype was sampled from a woman aged 25 to 39 in good health and a related stem cell transplant donor. In DNA form, the CDR3 reads TGTGCCAGCAGCGACGGTCCCTTACAAGAGACCCAGTACTTC. Residues: CASSDGPLQETQYF.